Shown below are 12 T cell receptor beta chains from a single sample sequenced in a study of blood T cell repertoires in COVID-19. Data came from immunoSEQ multiplex PCR; TCRdb stores just in-frame clones and leaves some out. Among tens of thousands of clones, around four fifths were seen once, and the ten largest hold 11%. Sequencing used peripheral blood. These receptors came from a human donor in a cohort sampled during active COVID-19.

This chain uses TRBV30 with TRBJ2-7; 7 bases are a match to TRBD2. The V gene's germline CDR1 is GTSNPN and CDR2 SVGIG (reference sequence). With V trimmed by 2 bases and J by 0 bases, 4 bases remained unmatched. CDR3 length: 14 residues. This CDR3 is CAWSLGGSSYEQYF. The DNA of the CDR3 is TGTGCCTGGAGTCTGGGAGGGAGCTCCTACGAGCAGTACTTC.

CDR3 sequence (DNA): TGTGCCAGCAGTTGGTCGCCAGGTCGGCAAGATACGCAGTATTTT. This codes for CASSWSPGRQDTQYF. The chain uses TRBV6-6 and TRBJ2-3; D is undetermined. Germline V gene sequence: CDR1 MNHNY, CDR2 SVGAGI (reference sequence). V dropped 4 bases and J dropped 5 bases, with 16 bases sitting between them. The CDR3 runs to 15 residues.

The rearrangement uses TRBV29-1 and TRBJ1-1, with D possibly matching TRBD1 (5 bases). Between the trimmed V and J ends, which lost 4 bases and 4 bases, there was a span of 10 bases. The germline V gene encodes CDR1 SQVTM and CDR2 ANQGSEA. The CDR3 is 12 residues long. The CDR3 coding sequence is TGCAGCGTTGGGGGGGGGAGCACTGAAGCTTTCTTT. This translates into CSVGGGSTEAFF.

The V call is TRBV5-6, the J call TRBJ1-2, with 7 bases identical to TRBD1. Looked up from germline, CDR1 is SGHDT and CDR2 is YYEEEE. The CDR3 is 14 residues long. After removal of 5 bases from V and 4 bases from J, the junction contained 8 bases not matched to a gene. Here the CDR3 DNA reads TGTGCCAGCAGTTTTCAGGGGGTGAGCTATGGCTACACCTTC. This codes for CASSFQGVSYGYTF.

The chain uses TRBV3-1 (or the pseudogene TRBV3-2) and TRBJ2-1, with D possibly TRBD2 on 6 matching bases. This CDR3 is built from 15 residues. The germline gives CDR1 LGHDT, CDR2 YNNKEL (reference sequence). V shed 1 base and J shed 5 bases, with 12 bases lying between them. The CDR3 here is CASSQGLGGHNEQFF. CDR3 nucleotide sequence: TGTGCCAGCAGCCAAGGCCTCGGGGGACACAATGAGCAGTTCTTC.

The chain couples TRBV11-3 to TRBJ2-1; weak D call: TRBD2 (6 bases). The CDR3 covers 13 residues. In germline, CDR1 is SGHNT, CDR2 YENEEA. V lost 6 bases and J 4 bases, leaving 10 bases between the germline ends. The CDR3 region is CASSTGRYNEQFF. DNA of the CDR3: TGTGCCAGCAGTACCGGGAGATACAATGAGCAGTTCTTC.

The chain employs TRBV7-9 and TRBJ2-7; 7 nucleotides agree with TRBD1. Germline V CDR1 and CDR2: SEHNR, FQNEAQ (reference sequence). CDR3 length equals 15 residues. The V segment lost 5 bases and the J segment 2 bases; nucleotides outside the gene matches: 9. CDR3 nucleotide sequence: TGTGCCAGCAGCAATACAGGGGTCCACCCCTACGAGCAGTACTTC. This codes for CASSNTGVHPYEQYF.

This clone occurred a few times. V usage is TRBV2 and J usage is TRBJ2-7; TRBD1 is a possible D gene (6 bases). The CDR3 runs 13 residues. Trimming took 2 bases from V and 3 from J, leaving 8 bases between them. CDR1 SNHLY and CDR2 FYNNEI come from the germline V gene. The DNA of the CDR3 is TGTGCCAGCAGTGAATTACAGGGCTACGAGCAGTACTTC. Its protein is CASSELQGYEQYF.

The chain is built from TRBV18 and TRBJ2-3; D remains ambiguous. Germline V gene lookup returns CDR1 KGHSH and CDR2 LQKENI. Deletions cut 3 bases from V and 3 bases from J, with 7 bases between. The CDR3 totals 13 residues. CDR3 coding DNA: TGTGCCAGCTCACCGTCCTTAACAGATACGCAGTATTTT. Translated, it gives CASSPSLTDTQYF.

The genes are TRBV3-1 (or the pseudogene TRBV3-2) and TRBJ2-3; D possibly corresponds to TRBD2 (6 bases). The V end was cut by 0 bases, the J end by 2 bases, with 15 bases between. CDR1 LGHDT and CDR2 YNNKEL come from the germline V gene (reference sequence). This CDR3 has 17 residues. CDR3 region: CASSQEGPGLFTDTQYF. The CDR3 coding sequence is TGTGCCAGCAGCCAAGAAGGCCCGGGACTCTTCACAGATACGCAGTATTTT.

The sample holds a few counts of this clone. This sequence joins TRBV30 and TRBJ1-6; D uncertain. V was shortened by 4 bases and J by 7 bases, with 14 bases between the two germline ends. This CDR3 spans 14 amino acids. Germline V gives CDR1 GTSNPN, CDR2 SVGIG (reference sequence). CDR3 loop: CAWTKTSENSPLHF. CDR3 DNA sequence: TGTGCCTGGACCAAAACGTCCGAGAATTCACCCCTCCACTTT.

This clone has a single count. J is TRBJ2-3 and V is TRBV19, with 7 bases lining up with TRBD1. This CDR3 spans 14 amino acids. With 2 bases clipped from V and 2 bases from J, the junction kept 1 base outside the gene matches. Germline CDR1 reads LNHDA; CDR2 reads SQIVND (reference sequence). For the CDR3, the DNA is TGTGCCAGTAGTATAACAGGGGCCACAGATACGCAGTATTTT. Amino acid sequence: CASSITGATDTQYF.